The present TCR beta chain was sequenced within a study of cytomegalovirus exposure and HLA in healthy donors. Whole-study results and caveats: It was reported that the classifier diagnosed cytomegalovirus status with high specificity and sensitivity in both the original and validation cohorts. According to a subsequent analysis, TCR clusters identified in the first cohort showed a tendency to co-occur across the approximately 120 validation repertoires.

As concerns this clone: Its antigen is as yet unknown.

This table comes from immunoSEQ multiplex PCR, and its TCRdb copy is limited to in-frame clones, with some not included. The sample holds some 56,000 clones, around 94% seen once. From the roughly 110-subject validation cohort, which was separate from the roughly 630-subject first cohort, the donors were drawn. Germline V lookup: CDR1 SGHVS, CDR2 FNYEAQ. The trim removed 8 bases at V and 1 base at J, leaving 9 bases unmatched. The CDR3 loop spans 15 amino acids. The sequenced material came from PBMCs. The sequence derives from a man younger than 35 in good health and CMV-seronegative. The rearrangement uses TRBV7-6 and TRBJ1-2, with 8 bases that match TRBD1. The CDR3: CASRAGTGVNYGYTF. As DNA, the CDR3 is TGTGCCAGCCGAGCGGGGACAGGCGTTAACTATGGCTACACCTTC.